Listed below are T cell receptor beta chains from one sample, sequenced in a study of CD8 T cells in Susac syndrome. TCRdb processed the immunoSEQ multiplex PCR reads anew with MiXCR; each CDR3 protein has one entry. The data contain about 120,000 distinct CDR3 sequences, roughly 94% of them singletons. The source material was CD4+ T cells from PBMCs. These receptors were collected from a human donor in good health. CDR3s include the opening cysteine and the closing phenylalanine or tryptophan. Each record gives: CDR3 protein, CDR3 DNA, clone size, J gene, D gene, V gene. D genes are given only for firm matches. Clone size is shown for a subset of rows, as once, few, many or a class of expanded clone.

CDR3 protein: CASSLPPGSGKLYF
CDR3 DNA: TGTGCCAGCAGCTTGCCACCAGGTAGCGGGAAGTTGTACTTC
clone size: -
J gene: TRBJ2-5
D gene: TRBD2
V gene: TRBV5-6

CDR3 protein: CASRALLSYEQYF
CDR3 DNA: TGTGCCAGCAGGGCGTTGTTATCCTACGAGCAGTACTTC
clone size: -
J gene: TRBJ2-7
D gene: -
V gene: TRBV28

CDR3 protein: CASRTDSTGTEAFF
CDR3 DNA: TGTGCCAGCAGAACGGACAGTACGGGCACTGAAGCTTTCTTT
clone size: once
J gene: TRBJ1-1
D gene: -
V gene: TRBV2

CDR3 protein: CASSYTDWYQETQYF
CDR3 DNA: TGTGCCAGCAGTTACACCGACTGGTACCAAGAGACCCAGTACTTC
clone size: -
J gene: TRBJ2-5
D gene: -
V gene: TRBV6-2/TRBV6-3

CDR3 protein: CASSSYDDLGYTF
CDR3 DNA: TGTGCCAGCAGTTCATACGACGACCTTGGCTACACCTTC
clone size: once
J gene: TRBJ1-2
D gene: -
V gene: TRBV12-3/TRBV12-4

CDR3 protein: CASSFGQGGQYF
CDR3 DNA: TGTGCCAGCAGCTTCGGACAGGGGGGGCAGTACTTC
clone size: -
J gene: TRBJ2-7
D gene: TRBD1
V gene: TRBV7-8

CDR3 protein: CSVSTSAGVGNEQFF
CDR3 DNA: TGCAGCGTTAGCACGTCGGCAGGGGTTGGCAATGAGCAGTTCTTC
clone size: -
J gene: TRBJ2-1
D gene: -
V gene: TRBV29-1

CDR3 protein: CLPNYGYTF
CDR3 DNA: TGTCTTCCTAACTATGGCTACACCTTC
clone size: -
J gene: TRBJ1-2
D gene: -
V gene: TRBV20-1

CDR3 protein: CASSSSGRVEETQYF
CDR3 DNA: TGCGCCAGCAGCTCCAGCGGGAGGGTCGAGGAGACCCAGTACTTC
clone size: -
J gene: TRBJ2-5
D gene: TRBD2
V gene: TRBV5-1

CDR3 protein: CATQKDSVNTEAFF
CDR3 DNA: TGTGCCACTCAGAAGGACAGCGTGAACACTGAAGCTTTCTTT
clone size: once
J gene: TRBJ1-1
D gene: -
V gene: TRBV19

CDR3 protein: CASSPSTGLHTGELFF
CDR3 DNA: TGTGCCAGCAGCCCTTCGACGGGGTTGCACACCGGGGAGCTGTTTTTT
clone size: -
J gene: TRBJ2-2
D gene: -
V gene: TRBV9

CDR3 protein: CASSEAGDRGVRTEAFF
CDR3 DNA: TGTGCCAGCAGTGAAGCGGGTGACAGGGGAGTGCGCACTGAAGCTTTCTTT
clone size: -
J gene: TRBJ1-1
D gene: TRBD1
V gene: TRBV2

CDR3 protein: CASSREQTGEGQPQHF
CDR3 DNA: TGTGCCAGTAGTAGGGAGCAGACAGGGGAAGGCCAGCCCCAGCATTTT
clone size: -
J gene: TRBJ1-5
D gene: TRBD1
V gene: TRBV19

CDR3 protein: CASSRILQGAGVTVNYEQYF
CDR3 DNA: TGTGCCAGCAGCCGTATTTTACAAGGGGCGGGAGTTACAGTAAACTACGAGCAGTACTTC
clone size: -
J gene: TRBJ2-7
D gene: TRBD2
V gene: TRBV11-1

CDR3 protein: CASSLQNYEQYF
CDR3 DNA: TGTGCCAGCAGCCTCCAGAACTACGAGCAGTACTTC
clone size: -
J gene: TRBJ2-7
D gene: -
V gene: TRBV28

CDR3 protein: CSVFQPDTQYF
CDR3 DNA: TGCAGCGTTTTCCAGCCAGATACGCAGTATTTT
clone size: -
J gene: TRBJ2-3
D gene: -
V gene: TRBV29-1

CDR3 protein: CASSHRTVWGNSPLHF
CDR3 DNA: TGTGCCAGCAGCCATCGGACAGTGTGGGGTAATTCACCCCTCCACTTT
clone size: -
J gene: TRBJ1-6
D gene: -
V gene: TRBV3-1

CDR3 protein: CASSPAKLTSTDTQYF
CDR3 DNA: TGTGCCAGCTCACCGGCGAAGCTAACTAGCACAGATACGCAGTATTTT
clone size: once
J gene: TRBJ2-3
D gene: -
V gene: TRBV18

CDR3 protein: CASTGRSNQPQHF
CDR3 DNA: TGTGCCAGCACGGGAAGAAGCAATCAGCCCCAGCATTTT
clone size: -
J gene: TRBJ1-5
D gene: -
V gene: TRBV6-1

CDR3 protein: CASSQDSGGWAEAFF
CDR3 DNA: TGCGCCAGCAGCCAAGATAGTGGGGGGTGGGCTGAAGCTTTCTTT
clone size: -
J gene: TRBJ1-1
D gene: -
V gene: TRBV4-3

CDR3 protein: CASSPGLAGDEQFF
CDR3 DNA: TGTGCCAGCAGCCCTGGACTAGCGGGAGACGAGCAGTTCTTC
clone size: -
J gene: TRBJ2-1
D gene: TRBD2
V gene: TRBV9

CDR3 protein: CASSLGPTLSGNTIYF
CDR3 DNA: TGTGCCAGCAGCTTAGGGCCGACCCTCTCTGGAAACACCATATATTTT
clone size: -
J gene: TRBJ1-3
D gene: -
V gene: TRBV7-2

CDR3 protein: CASSYSNGGGDGYTF
CDR3 DNA: TGTGCCAGCAGTTACTCGAACGGGGGCGGGGATGGCTACACCTTC
clone size: -
J gene: TRBJ1-2
D gene: -
V gene: TRBV6-6

CDR3 protein: CSAREEGGGFQETQYF
CDR3 DNA: TGCAGTGCTAGAGAGGAAGGGGGCGGTTTCCAAGAGACCCAGTACTTC
clone size: -
J gene: TRBJ2-5
D gene: TRBD1
V gene: TRBV20-1

CDR3 protein: CASRLGEQYF
CDR3 DNA: TGTGCCAGCAGACTGGGGGAGCAGTACTTC
clone size: -
J gene: TRBJ2-7
D gene: -
V gene: TRBV2

CDR3 protein: CASSLNPGELFF
CDR3 DNA: TGTGCCAGCAGCTTAAACCCCGGGGAGCTGTTTTTT
clone size: -
J gene: TRBJ2-2
D gene: -
V gene: TRBV5-6

CDR3 protein: CASRGGLDTEAFF
CDR3 DNA: TGTGCCAGCAGAGGGGGCCTGGACACTGAAGCTTTCTTT
clone size: -
J gene: TRBJ1-1
D gene: TRBD1
V gene: TRBV2

CDR3 protein: CAWSQPGNTIYF
CDR3 DNA: TGTGCCTGGAGTCAGCCTGGAAACACCATATATTTT
clone size: -
J gene: TRBJ1-3
D gene: -
V gene: TRBV30

CDR3 protein: CASSPPGTRNYNEQFF
CDR3 DNA: TGTGCCAGCAGCCCGCCCGGGACTAGAAATTACAATGAGCAGTTCTTC
clone size: -
J gene: TRBJ2-1
D gene: TRBD2
V gene: TRBV3-1

CDR3 protein: CASSLAAGQLNTEAFF
CDR3 DNA: TGCGCCAGCAGCTTGGCCGCGGGACAATTGAACACTGAAGCTTTCTTT
clone size: -
J gene: TRBJ1-1
D gene: -
V gene: TRBV5-1

CDR3 protein: CASSPGMGKPNEKLFF
CDR3 DNA: TGCGCCAGCAGCCCAGGGATGGGGAAGCCTAATGAAAAACTGTTTTTT
clone size: -
J gene: TRBJ1-4
D gene: -
V gene: TRBV4-3

CDR3 protein: CASSLGEFGTEAFF
CDR3 DNA: TGTGCCAGCAGTTTAGGGGAGTTTGGCACTGAAGCTTTCTTT
clone size: -
J gene: TRBJ1-1
D gene: -
V gene: TRBV28

CDR3 protein: CASSYDRENSPLHF
CDR3 DNA: TGTGCCAGCAGTTACGACAGGGAGAATTCACCCCTCCACTTT
clone size: -
J gene: TRBJ1-6
D gene: TRBD1
V gene: TRBV6-5

CDR3 protein: CASTSRLAGILEQFF
CDR3 DNA: TGTGCCAGCACATCTCGACTAGCGGGTATTCTGGAGCAGTTCTTC
clone size: -
J gene: TRBJ2-1
D gene: TRBD2
V gene: TRBV6-5

CDR3 protein: CASSLGVGSGNTIYF
CDR3 DNA: TGTGCCAGCAGCTTAGGGGTGGGTTCAGGAAACACCATATATTTT
clone size: -
J gene: TRBJ1-3
D gene: -
V gene: TRBV7-2

CDR3 protein: CASSMGQGANEQFF
CDR3 DNA: TGTGCCAGTAGTATGGGACAGGGGGCAAATGAGCAGTTCTTC
clone size: -
J gene: TRBJ2-1
D gene: TRBD1
V gene: TRBV19

CDR3 protein: CASSFGGQGYQPQHF
CDR3 DNA: TGTGCCAGCAGTTTTGGGGGACAGGGGTATCAGCCCCAGCATTTT
clone size: -
J gene: TRBJ1-5
D gene: TRBD1
V gene: TRBV12-3/TRBV12-4

CDR3 protein: CASSLGGRAGNTIYF
CDR3 DNA: TGTGCCAGCAGCCTTGGGGGAAGGGCTGGAAACACCATATATTTT
clone size: -
J gene: TRBJ1-3
D gene: -
V gene: TRBV28

CDR3 protein: CASNRETANTGELFF
CDR3 DNA: TGCGCCAGCAATCGTGAGACCGCGAACACCGGGGAGCTGTTTTTT
clone size: -
J gene: TRBJ2-2
D gene: -
V gene: TRBV5-1

CDR3 protein: CSASWLAGVSGEQYF
CDR3 DNA: TGCAGTGCTAGTTGGTTAGCGGGAGTGTCGGGGGAGCAGTACTTC
clone size: -
J gene: TRBJ2-7
D gene: TRBD2
V gene: TRBV20-1

CDR3 protein: CASRLLAGDPPDTQYF
CDR3 DNA: TGTGCCAGCAGGCTTCTAGCGGGAGATCCCCCAGATACGCAGTATTTT
clone size: -
J gene: TRBJ2-3
D gene: TRBD2
V gene: TRBV6-1

CDR3 protein: CATSRDNPGQLNEKLFF
CDR3 DNA: TGTGCCACCAGCAGAGATAACCCGGGACAACTTAATGAAAAACTGTTTTTT
clone size: once
J gene: TRBJ1-4
D gene: -
V gene: TRBV15

CDR3 protein: CALQGASYEQYF
CDR3 DNA: TGTGCCTTACAGGGCGCCTCCTACGAGCAGTACTTC
clone size: -
J gene: TRBJ2-7
D gene: -
V gene: TRBV30

CDR3 protein: CASSFTGRETQYF
CDR3 DNA: TGTGCCAGCAGTTTCACAGGGAGGGAGACCCAGTACTTC
clone size: -
J gene: TRBJ2-5
D gene: -
V gene: TRBV6-5

CDR3 protein: CAGRGTSGTRAGANVLTF
CDR3 DNA: TGTGCAGGGCGTGGGACTAGCGGGACTCGAGCTGGGGCCAACGTCCTGACTTTC
clone size: -
J gene: TRBJ2-6
D gene: TRBD2
V gene: TRBV7-9

CDR3 protein: CSARKGPEQFF
CDR3 DNA: TGCAGTGCTAGGAAGGGACCCGAGCAGTTCTTC
clone size: -
J gene: TRBJ2-1
D gene: -
V gene: TRBV20-1